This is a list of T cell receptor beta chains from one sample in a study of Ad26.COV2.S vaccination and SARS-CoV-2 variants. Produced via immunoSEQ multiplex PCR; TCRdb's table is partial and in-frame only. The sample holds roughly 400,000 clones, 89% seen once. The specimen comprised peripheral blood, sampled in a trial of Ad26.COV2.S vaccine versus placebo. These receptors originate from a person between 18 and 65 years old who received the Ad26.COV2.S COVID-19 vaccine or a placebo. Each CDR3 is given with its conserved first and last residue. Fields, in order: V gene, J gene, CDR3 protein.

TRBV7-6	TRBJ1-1	CASSLASNRGLGTEAFF
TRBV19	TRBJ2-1	CASSIRYNEQFF
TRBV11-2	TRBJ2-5	CASSMTQETQYF
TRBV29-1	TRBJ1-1	CSVKGLNTEAFF
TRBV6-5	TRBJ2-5	CASATGRETQYF
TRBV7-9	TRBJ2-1	CASSPETSIDEQFF
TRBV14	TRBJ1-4	CASSPRVATNEKLFF
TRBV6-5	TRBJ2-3	CASRPTQDRTDTQYF
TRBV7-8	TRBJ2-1	CASSLYGSATYNEQFF
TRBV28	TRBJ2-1	CASSPWGTYNEQFF
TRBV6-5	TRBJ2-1	CASSPPGLAGDEQFF
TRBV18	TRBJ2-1	CASSPRLDNEQFF
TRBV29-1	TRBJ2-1	CSAEGGARYNEQFF
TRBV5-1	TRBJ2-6	CASSSRTGSSGANVLTF
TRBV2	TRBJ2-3	CASSPRQTTDTQYF
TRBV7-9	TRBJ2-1	CASISPAGGLYEQFF
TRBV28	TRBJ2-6	CASSTSGANVLTF
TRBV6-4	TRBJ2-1	CASSENQGYNEQFF
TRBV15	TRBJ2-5	CATSRARGQRDQETQYF
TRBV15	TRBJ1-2	CATSRWGQGTHGYTF
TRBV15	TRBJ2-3	CATRVTDTQYF
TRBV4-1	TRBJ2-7	CASSQEPSGGDEQYF
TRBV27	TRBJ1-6	CASSPQGPRSYNSPLHF
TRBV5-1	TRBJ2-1	CASSLPRTAGNEQFF
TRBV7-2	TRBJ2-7	CASSLTGLAGTFYEQYF
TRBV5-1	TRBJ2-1	CASQLAGGLSYNEQFF
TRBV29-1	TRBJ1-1	CSVWDRGTAEAFF
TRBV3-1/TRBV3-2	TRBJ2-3	CASRGPSGEATDTQYF
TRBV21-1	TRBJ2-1	CASSTRQGVGYNEQFF
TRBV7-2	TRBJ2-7	CASGRDLREQYF
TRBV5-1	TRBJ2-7	CASSLGREGRYEQYF
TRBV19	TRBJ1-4	CASSIGGIPTNEKLFF
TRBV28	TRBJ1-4	CASSTNRADNEKLFF
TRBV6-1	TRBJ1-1	CASSEGDRVYAEAFF
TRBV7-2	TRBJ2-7	CASSLGMTGWGYEQYF
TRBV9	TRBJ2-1	CASSVTTGLVNEQFF
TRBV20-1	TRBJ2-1	CSASQNEQFF
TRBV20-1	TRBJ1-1	CSASGDGKAEAFF
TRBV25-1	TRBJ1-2	CASSDFGLYGYTF
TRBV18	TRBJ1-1	CASSPPSGTWAAFF
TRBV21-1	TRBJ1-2	CASSKAPAGERRGYTF
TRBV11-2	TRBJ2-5	CASSLGSRETQYF
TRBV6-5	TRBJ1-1	CASTIRENTEAFF
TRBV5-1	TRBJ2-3	CASSGSSTRTTDTQYF
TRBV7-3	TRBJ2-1	CASSSTRQGVWGSKDNEQFF
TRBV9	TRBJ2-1	CASSPGTSLLPNEQFF
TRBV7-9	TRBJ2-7	CASSTSSATYEQYF
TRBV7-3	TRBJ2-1	CASSLGTGEGEQFF
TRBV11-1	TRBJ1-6	CASSFSGTGGNSPLHF
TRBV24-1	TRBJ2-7	CATMEDEQYF
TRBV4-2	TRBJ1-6	CASSRSRTGGNSPLHF
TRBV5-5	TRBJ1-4	CASSSSGVEKLFF